This T cell receptor (beta chain) was observed in a study of blood T cells in healthy people across ages. A second roughly 6 to 11 cycle PCR used barcoded and J-beta primers. TCRdb used MiXCR to reprocess the 5' RACE reads, holding one entry per CDR3 protein. The data hold 910,000 or so distinct CDR3 sequences, with approximately 50% observed a single time. The receptor comes from a woman aged 55 to 70 in good health. Sequencing input: blood.

The CDR3 nucleotides are TGCGCCAGCAGCGTGGAGGGTAGGGGCACAGATACGCAGTATTTT. Residues: CASSVEGRGTDTQYF. The gene calls are TRBV5-1 and TRBJ2-3, with D possibly TRBD2 on 6 matching bases. Germline V gene data show CDR1 as SGHRS and CDR2 as YFSETQ. The CDR3 sequence is 15 residues long. The V end was cut by 4 bases, the J end by 1 base, with 13 bases between.